The sequence of this T cell receptor beta chain was determined in a study of shared clonotypes between healthy human individuals. The CDR3 extends over 15 amino acids. J lost 0 bases, V lost 5 bases, and 2 bases had no gene match. Germline assignment: CDR1 SGHNT and CDR2 YENEEA. With respect to this clone: Its antigen is undetermined.

Recent vaccinations or acute infections were absent in the healthy HIV-negative adult donors. The study's findings and limits: Tissues were not sampled, only blood, and their repertoires likely differ.

The table came from immunoSEQ multiplex PCR; TCRdb's copy has only in-frame clones and leaves some out. This sample has approximately 1.4 million clones, with about 98% found just once. The TCR was taken from a man aged 25 to 40 in good health. The rearrangement links TRBV11-3 to TRBJ2-7; 12 nucleotides align to TRBD2. Sequenced sample: naive CD4+ T cells sorted from blood. The subset: CD45RA+ positively selected. CDR3 sequence: CASSQGLAGSYEQYF. The CDR3, as DNA: TGTGCCAGCAGCCAGGGACTAGCGGGCTCCTACGAGCAGTACTTC.